This T cell receptor beta chain was sequenced during a study of OX40 agonist ivuxolimab in advanced cancers. At the level of the study: Patients were treated with ivuxolimab, an agonistic anti-OX40 (CD134) antibody. More than 35% of patients had received prior checkpoint inhibitor therapy. The study, taken as a whole, reports: Also present in some nonresponders was a low level of normalized T-cell clonal expansion.

Profiled with immunoSEQ multiplex PCR; TCRdb holds only in-frame clones, not every one. Altogether around 29,000 clones are present, just over 90% being singletons, with the ten largest covering over 8.5%. The CDR3 length is 16 residues. V was clipped by 4 bases and J by 4 bases; unmatched bases: 9. Germline assignment: CDR1 SGDLS and CDR2 YYNGEE. For this clone: Its antigen is currently unknown.

The receptor was isolated from an adult with an advanced solid tumor such as melanoma, head and neck, liver or kidney cancer. The sequencing here drew on CD4+ or CD8+ T cells sorted from blood, taken in a trial of the OX40 agonist ivuxolimab. The chain recombines TRBV9 with TRBJ1-3; 9 nucleotides agree with TRBD1. The CDR3 here is CASSLGGQGTGNTIYF. The CDR3 bases are TGTGCCAGCAGCCTAGGGGGACAGGGTACGGGAAACACCATATATTTT.